This TCR beta chain was sequenced during a study of blood T cell repertoires in COVID-19. The Seattle site enrolled patients during active infection and followed them longitudinally. The CDR3 is 13 amino acids. Germline V CDR1 and CDR2: SGHKS, YYEKEE (reference sequence). The V end was cut by 5 bases, the J end by 3 bases, with 11 bases between. As handled by the study authors: Counts of nucleated cells, estimated from reference gene primer amplification, were obtained. Only in-frame clones appear in the TCRdb table, and some are missing; sequencing was by immunoSEQ multiplex PCR. V and J calls and clone size are as listed in that table; D and trimming were resolved from the DNA. This table holds some 300,000 clones, under 90% found once.

The sequence was obtained from a woman between 25 and 40 years old with COVID-19, enrolled during active disease. The chain joins TRBV5-5 to TRBJ1-2; D is perhaps TRBD1 (5 bases). Sequenced input: peripheral blood. The CDR3 loop is CASRIDRDYGYTF. CDR3 bases: TGTGCCAGCAGGATTGACAGAGACTATGGCTACACCTTC.